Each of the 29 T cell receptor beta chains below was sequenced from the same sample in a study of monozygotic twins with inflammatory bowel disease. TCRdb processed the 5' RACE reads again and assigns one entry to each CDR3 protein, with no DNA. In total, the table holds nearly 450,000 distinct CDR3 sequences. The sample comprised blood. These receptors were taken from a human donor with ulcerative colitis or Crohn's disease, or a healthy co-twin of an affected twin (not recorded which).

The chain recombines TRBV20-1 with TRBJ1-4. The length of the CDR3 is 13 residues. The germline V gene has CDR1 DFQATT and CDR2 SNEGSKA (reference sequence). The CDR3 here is CSATGLVTGELFF.

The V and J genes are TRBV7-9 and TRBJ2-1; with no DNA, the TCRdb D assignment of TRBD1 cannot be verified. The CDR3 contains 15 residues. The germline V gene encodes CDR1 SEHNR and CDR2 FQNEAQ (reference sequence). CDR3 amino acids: CASSLDGARANEQFF.

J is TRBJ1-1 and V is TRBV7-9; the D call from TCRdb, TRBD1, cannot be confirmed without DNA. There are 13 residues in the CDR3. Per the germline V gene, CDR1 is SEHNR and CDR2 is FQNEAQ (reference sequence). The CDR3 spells CASSLNGGRGAFF.

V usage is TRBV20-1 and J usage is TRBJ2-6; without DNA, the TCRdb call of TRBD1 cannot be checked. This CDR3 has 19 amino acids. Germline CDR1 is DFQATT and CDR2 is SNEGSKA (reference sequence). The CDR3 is CSARDRGRGRKDGANVLTF.

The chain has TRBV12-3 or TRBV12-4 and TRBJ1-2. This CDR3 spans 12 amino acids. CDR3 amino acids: CAGSPTAVGYTF.

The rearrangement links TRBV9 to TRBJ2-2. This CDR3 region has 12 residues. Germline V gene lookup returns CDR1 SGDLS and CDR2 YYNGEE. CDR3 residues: CASSSFTGELFF.

This chain's CDR3 is CASSPPATPTYEQYF. The J gene is TRBJ2-7, the V gene TRBV18. This CDR3 contains 15 residues. Germline lookup yields CDR1 KGHSH and CDR2 LQKENI.

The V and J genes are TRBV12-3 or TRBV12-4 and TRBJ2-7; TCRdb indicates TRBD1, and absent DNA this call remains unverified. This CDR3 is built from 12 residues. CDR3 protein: CASSPGFYEQYF.

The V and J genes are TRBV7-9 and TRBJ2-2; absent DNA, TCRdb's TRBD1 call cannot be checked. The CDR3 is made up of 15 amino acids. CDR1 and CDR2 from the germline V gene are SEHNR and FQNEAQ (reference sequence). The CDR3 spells CASSSPLDYTGELFF. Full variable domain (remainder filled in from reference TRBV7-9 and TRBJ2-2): DTGVSQNPRHKITKRGQNVTFRCDPISEHNRLYWYRQTLGQGPEFLTYFQNEAQLEKSRLLSDRFSAERPKGSFSTLEIQRTEQGDSAMYLCASSSPLDYTGELFFGEGSRLTVL.

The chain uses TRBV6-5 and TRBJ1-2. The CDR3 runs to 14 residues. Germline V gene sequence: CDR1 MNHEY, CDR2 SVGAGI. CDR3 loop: CASSYSSANYGYTF.

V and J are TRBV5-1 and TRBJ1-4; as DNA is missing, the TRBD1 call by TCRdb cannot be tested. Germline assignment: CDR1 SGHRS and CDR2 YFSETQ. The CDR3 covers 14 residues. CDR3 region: CASSLPGSNEKLFF.

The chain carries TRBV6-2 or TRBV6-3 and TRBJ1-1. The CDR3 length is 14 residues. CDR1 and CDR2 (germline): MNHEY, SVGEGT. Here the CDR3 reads CASSYETSNTEAFF.

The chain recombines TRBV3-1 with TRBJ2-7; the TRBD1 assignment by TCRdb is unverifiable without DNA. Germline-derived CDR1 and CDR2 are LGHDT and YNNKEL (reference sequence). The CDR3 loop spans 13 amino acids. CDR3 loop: CASSLQGVDEQYF.

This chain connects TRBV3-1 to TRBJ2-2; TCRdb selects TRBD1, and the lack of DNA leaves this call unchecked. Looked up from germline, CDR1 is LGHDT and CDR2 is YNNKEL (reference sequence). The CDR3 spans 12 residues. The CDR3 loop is CASSDSTGELFF.

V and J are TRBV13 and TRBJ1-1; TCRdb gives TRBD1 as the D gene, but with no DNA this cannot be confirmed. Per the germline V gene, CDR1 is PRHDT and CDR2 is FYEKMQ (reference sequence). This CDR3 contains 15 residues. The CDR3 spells CASSSNLGGHTEAFF.

CDR3 region: CASSPGQGDMNTEAFF. The rearrangement uses TRBV4-2 and TRBJ1-1; absent DNA, TCRdb's TRBD1 call cannot be checked. Germline CDR1 LGHNA, CDR2 YNFKEQ. CDR3 size: 16 residues.

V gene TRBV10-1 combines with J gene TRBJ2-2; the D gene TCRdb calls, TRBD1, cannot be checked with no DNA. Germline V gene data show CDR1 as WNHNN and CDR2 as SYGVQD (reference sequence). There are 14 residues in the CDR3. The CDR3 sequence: CASNREPNTGELFF.

The CDR3 here is CASSLTTSGVGETQYF. The chain employs TRBV12-3 or TRBV12-4 and TRBJ2-5; no DNA is available, so the TRBD2 call from TCRdb remains unchecked. This CDR3 spans 16 amino acids.

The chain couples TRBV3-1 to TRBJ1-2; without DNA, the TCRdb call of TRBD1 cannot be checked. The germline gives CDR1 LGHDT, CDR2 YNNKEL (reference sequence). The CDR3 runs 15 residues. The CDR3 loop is CASSQERTGGDGYTF.

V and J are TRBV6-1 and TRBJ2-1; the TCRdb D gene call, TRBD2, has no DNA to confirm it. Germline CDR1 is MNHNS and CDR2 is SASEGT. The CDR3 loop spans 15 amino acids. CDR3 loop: CASSFTAGSYNEQFF.

The CDR3 sequence: CASSRTGLSNQPQHF. J is TRBJ1-5 and V is TRBV12-3 or TRBV12-4; TCRdb reports TRBD1, a call that lacks DNA to check it against. The CDR3 has 15 residues.

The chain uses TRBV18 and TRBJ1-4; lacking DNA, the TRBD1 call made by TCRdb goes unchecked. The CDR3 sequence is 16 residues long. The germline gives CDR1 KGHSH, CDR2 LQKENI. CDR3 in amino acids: CASSPRRGREGEKLFF. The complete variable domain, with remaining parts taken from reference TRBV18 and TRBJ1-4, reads NAGVMQNPRHLVRRRGQEARLRCSPMKGHSHVYWYRQLPEEGLKFMVYLQKENIIDESGMPKERFSAEFPKEGPSILRIQQVVRGDSAAYFCASSPRRGREGEKLFFGSGTQLSVL.

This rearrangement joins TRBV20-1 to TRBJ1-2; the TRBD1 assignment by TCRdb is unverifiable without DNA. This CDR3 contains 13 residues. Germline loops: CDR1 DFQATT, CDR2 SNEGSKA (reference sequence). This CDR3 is CSARGQDWNGYTF.

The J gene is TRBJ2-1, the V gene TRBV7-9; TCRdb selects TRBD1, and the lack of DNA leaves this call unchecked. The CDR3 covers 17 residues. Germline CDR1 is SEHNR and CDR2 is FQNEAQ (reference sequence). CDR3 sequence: CASSFQYGQGEYNEQFF.

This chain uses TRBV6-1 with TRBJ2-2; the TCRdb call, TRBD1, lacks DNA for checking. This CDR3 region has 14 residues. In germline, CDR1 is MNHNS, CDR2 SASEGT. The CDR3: CASSPQGTTGELFF.

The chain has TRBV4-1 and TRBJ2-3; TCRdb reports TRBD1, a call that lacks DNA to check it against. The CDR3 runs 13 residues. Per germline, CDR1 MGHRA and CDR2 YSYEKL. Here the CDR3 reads CASSQGQADTQYF.

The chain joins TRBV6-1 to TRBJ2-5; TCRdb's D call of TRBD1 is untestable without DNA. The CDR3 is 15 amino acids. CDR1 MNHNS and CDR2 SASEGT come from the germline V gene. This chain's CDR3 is CASSMGAATKETQYF.

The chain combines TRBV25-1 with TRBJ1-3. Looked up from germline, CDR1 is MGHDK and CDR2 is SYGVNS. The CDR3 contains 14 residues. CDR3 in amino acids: CASSEWSSGNTIYF. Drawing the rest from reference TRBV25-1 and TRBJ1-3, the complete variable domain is EADIYQTPRYLVIGTGKKITLECSQTMGHDKMYWYQQDPGMELHLIHYSYGVNSTEKGDLSSESTVSRIRTEHFPLTLESARPSHTSQYLCASSEWSSGNTIYFGEGSWLTVV.

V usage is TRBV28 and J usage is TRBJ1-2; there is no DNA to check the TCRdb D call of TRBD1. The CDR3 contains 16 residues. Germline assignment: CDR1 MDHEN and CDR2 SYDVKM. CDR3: CASSSPPGGGGDGYTF.